This TCR beta chain was recovered during a study of response to subunit inactivated influenza vaccine. Via MiXCR, TCRdb re-called the RT-PCR reads, giving one row per CDR3 protein. The profile shows about 500,000 distinct CDR3 sequences, 16% of them singletons. Study-wide results and limits: Every seasonal influenza vaccination brings in few new T cells, the authors suggested.

The CDR3 totals 16 residues. Germline CDR1 MNHEY, CDR2 SMNVEV (reference sequence). V lost 4 bases and J lost 4; bases outside the gene matches: 4. In the case of this clonotype: Its specificity is not known.

V gene TRBV27 combines with J gene TRBJ2-3; 14 positions agree with TRBD2. This specimen was CD4+ T cells sorted from PBMCs, taken around 25 months after vaccination. This sequence originates from a man aged 50-75 years who received an inactivated influenza vaccine. CDR3 sequence reads: CASSSGTSGSADTQYF. The CDR3 DNA is TGTGCCAGCAGTTCGGGGACTAGCGGGAGTGCAGATACGCAGTATTTT.